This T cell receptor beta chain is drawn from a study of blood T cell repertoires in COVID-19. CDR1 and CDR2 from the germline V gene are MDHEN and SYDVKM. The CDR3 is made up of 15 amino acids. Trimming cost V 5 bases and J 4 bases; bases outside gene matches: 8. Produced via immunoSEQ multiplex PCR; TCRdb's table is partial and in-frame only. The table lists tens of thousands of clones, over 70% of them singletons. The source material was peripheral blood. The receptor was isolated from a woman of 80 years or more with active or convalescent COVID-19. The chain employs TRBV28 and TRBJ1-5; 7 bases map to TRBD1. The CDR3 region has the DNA TGTGCCAGCAGTGAACCGGGACAGCGTAATCAGCCCCAGCATTTT. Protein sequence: CASSEPGQRNQPQHF. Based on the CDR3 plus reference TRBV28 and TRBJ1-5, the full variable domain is DVKVTQSSRYLVKRTGEKVFLECVQDMDHENMFWYRQDPGLGLRLIYFSYDVKMKEKGDIPEGYSVSREKKERFSLILESASTNQTSMYLCASSEPGQRNQPQHFGDGTRLSIL.